Presented here are 18 T cell receptor beta chains from one specimen sequenced in a study of OX40 agonist ivuxolimab in advanced cancers. This table comes from immunoSEQ multiplex PCR, and its TCRdb copy is limited to in-frame clones, with some not included. This sample has about 75,000 clones; about 88% occur once, and the top ten carry about a sixth. The sequenced sample was CD4+ or CD8+ T cells sorted from blood, obtained in a trial of the OX40 agonist ivuxolimab. These receptors were collected from an adult with an advanced solid tumor such as melanoma, head and neck, liver or kidney cancer.

V is TRBV5-1 and J is TRBJ2-1; no firm D call. Trimming cost V 0 bases and J 5 bases, with 12 bases left between them. This CDR3 has 15 amino acids. Germline V gene sequence: CDR1 SGHRS, CDR2 YFSETQ. CDR3 sequence: CASSLGGQQNNEQFF. Here the CDR3 DNA reads TGCGCCAGCAGCTTGGGAGGCCAACAGAACAATGAGCAGTTCTTC.

The chain joins TRBV6-6 to TRBJ2-6; tentative D call: TRBD2 (6 bases). The CDR3 runs 15 residues. In germline, CDR1 is MNHNY, CDR2 SVGAGI (reference sequence). V was pared by 7 bases and J by 3 bases, with 13 bases between. Written as DNA, the CDR3 is TGTGCCAGCACGACTAGGGGTGTTGGGGCCAACGTCCTGACTTTC. It is translated as CASTTRGVGANVLTF.

J is TRBJ2-5 and V is TRBV19; D is unresolved. From germline, CDR1 is LNHDA and CDR2 SQIVND (reference sequence). The CDR3 has 13 amino acids. Trimming cost V 3 bases and J 5 bases, with 10 bases left between them. CDR3: CASSILSSETQYF. The CDR3 nucleotides are TGTGCCAGTAGTATCCTTTCGTCGGAGACCCAGTACTTC.

This clone came up once. The rearrangement joins TRBV5-5 to TRBJ2-5; no reliable D call. Deletions cut 4 bases from V and 1 base from J, with 5 bases between. This CDR3 spans 12 amino acids. The germline V gene encodes CDR1 SGHKS and CDR2 YYEKEE (reference sequence). The CDR3 spells CASSPLQETQYF. CDR3 DNA sequence: TGTGCCAGCAGCCCACTCCAAGAGACCCAGTACTTC.

The chain recombines TRBV11-3 with TRBJ1-1, with D possibly matching TRBD1 (5 bases). The germline V and J ends were trimmed by 3 bases and 5 bases, with 10 bases remaining between them. The germline V gene has CDR1 SGHNT and CDR2 YENEEA. This CDR3 spans 13 amino acids. The chain's CDR3 is CASSFHRGTEAFF. CDR3 DNA sequence: TGTGCCAGCAGCTTTCATCGGGGGACTGAAGCTTTCTTT.

This chain joins TRBV28 and TRBJ2-7, with D perhaps given as TRBD1 or TRBD2 (5 bases each). The V and J ends lost 3 bases and 4 bases respectively, with 13 bases between them. The CDR3 is 14 residues long. Germline V gene sequence: CDR1 MDHEN, CDR2 SYDVKM. CDR3 sequence: CASSFSAEGYEQYF. The CDR3 DNA follows: TGTGCCAGCAGTTTTTCAGCCGAGGGGTACGAGCAGTACTTC.

The rearrangement uses TRBV5-1 and TRBJ2-5; D call uncertain. Trimming removed 0 bases at V and 5 bases at J, with 8 bases between. The CDR3 runs to 13 residues. From germline, CDR1 is SGHRS and CDR2 YFSETQ. CDR3 region: CASSLDNVETQYF. The DNA for the CDR3 is TGCGCCAGCAGCTTGGACAATGTGGAGACCCAGTACTTC.

The chain is built from TRBV10-2 and TRBJ1-5, with a tentative D call TRBD1 (6 bases). The CDR3 has 15 residues. Trimming pared 7 bases from V and 1 base from J, leaving 14 bases between. CDR1 is WSHSY, CDR2 SAAADI, per germline. This CDR3 reads CASTTGIWSNQPQHF. CDR3 bases: TGCGCCAGCACCACAGGGATATGGAGCAATCAGCCCCAGCATTTT.

The chain uses TRBV19 and TRBJ2-1; the D gene is possibly TRBD2 (6 bases). The length of the CDR3 is 13 residues. Trimming stripped 3 bases from V and 10 bases from J, with 13 bases between. Germline V gives CDR1 LNHDA, CDR2 SQIVND (reference sequence). CDR3 in DNA: TGTGCCAGTAGTATGGGGGGAAGTGGGGAGCAGTTCTTC. Translation: CASSMGGSGEQFF. Drawing the rest from reference TRBV19 and TRBJ2-1, the complete variable domain is DGGITQSPKYLFRKEGQNVTLSCEQNLNHDAMYWYRQDPGQGLRLIYYSQIVNDFQKGDIAEGYSVSREKKESFPLTVTSAQKNPTAFYLCASSMGGSGEQFFGPGTRLTVL.

Details on this clone: This same CDR3 is encoded by further DNA sequences in the sample. The rearrangement uses TRBV29-1 and TRBJ1-2, with 7 bases identical to TRBD1. Germline CDR1 is SQVTM and CDR2 is ANQGSEA. Trimming took 6 bases from V and 4 from J; bases not matched to a gene: 11. This CDR3 has 14 amino acids. This CDR3 is CSVYQGDGSYGYTF. DNA for the CDR3: TGCAGCGTATATCAGGGGGATGGGAGCTATGGCTACACCTTC.

V and J are TRBV19 and TRBJ2-1; D might be TRBD1 (6 bases). This CDR3 has 16 residues. Germline V lookup: CDR1 LNHDA, CDR2 SQIVND (reference sequence). V was pared by 6 bases and J by 7 bases, with 22 bases between. The chain's CDR3 is CASRSTGTQYRNEQFF. The CDR3 region has the DNA TGTGCCAGTAGGTCAACCGGGACACAGTACAGGAATGAGCAGTTCTTC.

V gene TRBV4-2 combines with J gene TRBJ2-1; D unclear. Germline CDR1 is LGHNA and CDR2 is YNFKEQ. V was shortened by 0 bases and J by 7 bases, with 7 bases between the two germline ends. CDR3 length equals 13 residues. The CDR3 coding sequence is TGTGCCAGCAGCCAAGATGGGTGGAATGAGCAGTTCTTC. This codes for CASSQDGWNEQFF.

The CDR3 here is CASSISGLITDTQYF. The CDR3 DNA is TGTGCCAGTAGTATTTCTGGGCTGATCACAGATACGCAGTATTTT. The V and J genes are TRBV19 and TRBJ2-3; D gene ambiguous. The germline CDR1 and CDR2 sequences are LNHDA and SQIVND (reference sequence). The CDR3 runs 15 residues. The V gene lost 3 bases and the J gene lost 2 bases, with 12 bases spanning the gap.

The chain couples TRBV29-1 to TRBJ2-4, with 7 bases identical to TRBD2. The CDR3 spans 14 residues. Germline CDR1 SQVTM, CDR2 ANQGSEA. Germline trimming cut 6 bases from V and 0 bases from J; bases unmatched to any gene: 5. The CDR3 sequence is CSVKLAPAKNIQYF. The CDR3 region has the DNA TGCAGCGTCAAACTAGCGCCAGCCAAAAACATTCAGTACTTC.

In this sample, this clone turned up once. This chain uses TRBV5-1 with TRBJ1-1; 10 nucleotides match TRBD1. From germline, CDR1 is SGHRS and CDR2 YFSETQ. V lost 4 bases to trimming and J lost 10 bases; unmatched junction nucleotides: 7. CDR3 size: 13 residues. CDR3 amino acids: CASSPGTGEGAFF. The CDR3 DNA reads as TGCGCCAGCAGCCCTGGGACAGGGGAAGGAGCTTTCTTT.

This clone appeared once. The V call is TRBV25-1, the J call TRBJ1-4, with TRBD1 as a possible D gene (6 bases). Trimming took 5 bases from V and 6 from J, leaving 13 bases between them. The V gene's germline CDR1 is MGHDK and CDR2 SYGVNS. The CDR3 sequence is 14 residues long. CDR3 bases: TGTGCCAGCAGTTACAGGGAAGGGGATGAAAAACTGTTTTTT. Translation: CASSYREGDEKLFF.

The chain employs TRBV11-2 and TRBJ2-3; 9 bases are a match to TRBD2. Germline V gene lookup returns CDR1 SGHAT and CDR2 FQNNGV. The V segment lost 4 bases and the J segment 5 bases; nucleotides outside the gene matches: 13. CDR3 size: 17 residues. CDR3 sequence (DNA): TGTGCCAGCAGCTCGATGACTAGCGGTCTAGAGGTAGATACGCAGTATTTT. Translating gives CASSSMTSGLEVDTQYF.

The chain combines TRBV28 with TRBJ2-1, with D perhaps TRBD1 or TRBD2 (6 bases each). This CDR3 has 13 residues. Germline CDR1 is MDHEN and CDR2 is SYDVKM. V was trimmed by 2 bases and J by 6 bases, leaving 8 bases between them. The CDR3 loop reads CASSLEGGNEQFF. Written as DNA, the CDR3 is TGTGCCAGCAGTTTAGAGGGGGGCAATGAGCAGTTCTTC.